The rows below give T cell receptor beta chains drawn from one sample of a study of blood T cell repertoires in COVID-19. Measured with immunoSEQ multiplex PCR; TCRdb has only the in-frame clones, and not every one. The sample consists of around 260,000 clones, 83% of them appearing once. The sample was peripheral blood. These TCRs come from a woman aged 45-59 years who had recovered from COVID-19. CDR3s include the opening cysteine and the closing phenylalanine or tryptophan. D genes are given only for firm matches. Size is stated for part of the rows, as once, few or many counts, or as a class when the clone is expanded.

j_gene	abundance	v_gene	d_gene	CDR3aa	CDR3nt
TRBJ2-1	-	TRBV5-1	TRBD2	CASSLEGLVNEQFF	TGCGCCAGCAGCTTGGAGGGACTAGTAAATGAGCAGTTCTTC
TRBJ2-1	-	TRBV7-3	TRBD2	CASSLIAGAGEQFF	TGTGCCAGCAGCTTAATAGCGGGAGCAGGCGAGCAGTTCTTC
TRBJ2-5	-	TRBV7-9	TRBD2	CASSLRRGALESQYF	TGTGCCAGCAGCTTGCGGCGGGGGGCCTTGGAGTCCCAGTACTTC
TRBJ2-3	-	TRBV7-9	-	CASSLGQYTDTQYF	TGTGCCAGCAGCTTAGGCCAGTACACAGATACGCAGTATTTT
TRBJ1-2	-	TRBV7-9	-	CASSLVGYGYTF	TGTGCCAGCAGCTTAGTCGGTTATGGCTACACCTTC
TRBJ2-5	-	TRBV6-6	TRBD1	CASSRTGTGRPAETQYF	TGTGCCAGCAGTCGAACCGGGACAGGGAGGCCCGCGGAGACCCAGTACTTC
TRBJ1-2	-	TRBV4-2	-	CASSQGGRDYYGYTF	TGTGCCAGCAGCCAAGGGGGTAGGGACTACTATGGCTACACCTTC
TRBJ1-1	-	TRBV28	-	CASSFGGVREAFF	TGTGCCAGCAGTTTTGGGGGCGTACGTGAAGCTTTCTTT
TRBJ2-1	-	TRBV7-6	TRBD1	CASSLAQGVYEQFF	TGTGCCAGCAGCTTAGCACAGGGGGTGTATGAGCAGTTCTTC
TRBJ2-7	-	TRBV6-2/TRBV6-3	TRBD2	CASSSPNSGRGLQYF	TGTGCCAGCAGTTCTCCCAATAGCGGGAGGGGTCTGCAGTACTTC
TRBJ2-7	-	TRBV28	-	CASSSPNQNIRVRSSRFYEQYF	TGTGCCAGCAGTTCCCCCAACCAGAATATTCGCGTGAGGTCCAGTCGCTTTTACGAGCAGTACTTC
TRBJ2-3	-	TRBV7-2	TRBD2	CASSLAFSGRGGTQYF	TGTGCCAGCAGCTTAGCGTTTAGCGGGAGGGGGGGTACGCAGTATTTT
TRBJ2-1	-	TRBV7-8	-	CASSLDIGLGNEQFF	TGTGCCAGCAGCTTAGATATAGGTCTCGGGAATGAGCAGTTCTTC
TRBJ2-6	-	TRBV7-3	-	CASSSYPFSSGANVLTF	TGTGCCAGCAGCTCTTATCCCTTTAGCTCTGGGGCCAACGTCCTGACTTTC
TRBJ1-2	-	TRBV19	TRBD1	CASSIGDSVPTF	TGTGCCAGTAGTATAGGGGACAGCGTGCCCACCTTC
TRBJ1-1	few	TRBV6-1	TRBD1	CASSEGDRAEAFF	TGTGCCAGCAGTGAGGGGGACAGGGCTGAAGCTTTCTTT
TRBJ2-2	-	TRBV18	-	CASSPPNPAGELFF	TGTGCCAGCTCACCACCAAATCCCGCCGGGGAGCTGTTTTTT
TRBJ1-1	once	TRBV7-2	-	CASSLVAAYTEAFF	TGTGCCAGCAGCTTAGTAGCCGCCTACACTGAAGCTTTCTTT
TRBJ2-2	-	TRBV7-2	TRBD2	CASSPARLADTNTGELFF	TGTGCCAGCAGCCCAGCGAGACTAGCGGATACGAACACCGGGGAGCTGTTTTTT
TRBJ2-3	-	TRBV6-5	-	CASSRRTEDTDTQYF	TGTGCCAGCAGTCGCCGGACAGAAGACACAGATACGCAGTATTTT
TRBJ2-3	-	TRBV7-2	-	CASSLAGVRTDTQYF	TGTGCCAGCAGCTTAGCGGGAGTTCGCACAGATACGCAGTATTTT
TRBJ1-3	-	TRBV6-6	TRBD1	CAKRTGESSGNTIYF	TGTGCCAAACGGACAGGGGAGAGCTCTGGAAACACCATATATTTT
TRBJ1-6	-	TRBV9	TRBD1	CASSPRGQGDNSPLHF	TGTGCCAGCAGCCCTAGGGGACAGGGGGATAATTCACCCCTCCACTTT
TRBJ2-1	-	TRBV2	TRBD2	CASIRREFNWEQFF	TGTGCCAGCATACGGCGGGAGTTTAATTGGGAGCAGTTCTTC
TRBJ2-2	once	TRBV29-1	-	CSVESAGHGPNTGELFF	TGCAGCGTTGAATCGGCCGGACACGGTCCGAACACCGGGGAGCTGTTTTTT
TRBJ2-5	-	TRBV5-1	TRBD1	CASSSGQGISQETQYF	TGCGCCAGCAGCTCGGGACAGGGAATCTCCCAAGAGACCCAGTACTTC